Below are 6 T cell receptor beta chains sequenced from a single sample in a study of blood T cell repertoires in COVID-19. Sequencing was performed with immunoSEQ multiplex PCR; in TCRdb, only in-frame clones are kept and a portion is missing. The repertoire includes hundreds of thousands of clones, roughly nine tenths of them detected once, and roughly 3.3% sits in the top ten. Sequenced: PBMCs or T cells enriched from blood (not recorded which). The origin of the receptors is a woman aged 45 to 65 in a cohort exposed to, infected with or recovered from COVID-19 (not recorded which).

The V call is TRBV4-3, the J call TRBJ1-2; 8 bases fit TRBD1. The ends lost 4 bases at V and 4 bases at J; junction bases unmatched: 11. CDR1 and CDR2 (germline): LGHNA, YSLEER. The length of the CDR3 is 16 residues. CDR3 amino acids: CASSPFPGQGGYGYTF. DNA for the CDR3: TGCGCCAGCAGCCCCTTCCCCGGACAGGGCGGCTATGGCTACACCTTC.

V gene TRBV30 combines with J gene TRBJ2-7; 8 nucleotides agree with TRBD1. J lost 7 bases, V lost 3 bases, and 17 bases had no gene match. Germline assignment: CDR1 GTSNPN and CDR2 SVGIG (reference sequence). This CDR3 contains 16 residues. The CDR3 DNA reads TGTGCCTGGAGGTTATTGGACAGGGAACCTTTTGGGGAGCAGTACTTC. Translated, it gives CAWRLLDREPFGEQYF.

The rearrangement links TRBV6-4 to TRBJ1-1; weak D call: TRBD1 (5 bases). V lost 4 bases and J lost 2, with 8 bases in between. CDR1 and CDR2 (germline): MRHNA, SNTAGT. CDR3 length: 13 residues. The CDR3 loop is CASSVGANTEAFF. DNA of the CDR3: TGTGCCAGCAGTGTAGGGGCCAACACTGAAGCTTTCTTT.

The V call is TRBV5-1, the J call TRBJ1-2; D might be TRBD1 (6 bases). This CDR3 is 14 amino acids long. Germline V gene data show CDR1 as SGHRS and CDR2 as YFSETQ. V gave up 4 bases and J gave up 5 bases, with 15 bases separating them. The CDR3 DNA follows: TGCGCCAGCAGCGTTCAACTGACAGGATATGGCTACACCTTC. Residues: CASSVQLTGYGYTF.

The CDR3 loop reads CASRSWEGTFSNQPQHF. CDR3 nucleotides: TGTGCCAGCAGGTCGTGGGAAGGGACATTTAGCAATCAGCCCCAGCATTTT. V usage is TRBV25-1 and J usage is TRBJ1-5; weak D call: TRBD1 (6 bases). Per germline, CDR1 MGHDK and CDR2 SYGVNS. The CDR3 extends over 17 amino acids. Trimming took off 6 bases at V and 0 bases at J, with 18 bases between the two ends.

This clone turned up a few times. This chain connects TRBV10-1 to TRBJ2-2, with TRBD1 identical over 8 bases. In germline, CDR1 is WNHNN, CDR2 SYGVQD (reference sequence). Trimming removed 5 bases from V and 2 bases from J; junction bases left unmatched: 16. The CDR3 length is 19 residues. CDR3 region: CASSPPRGHRGVNTGELFF. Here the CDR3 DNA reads TGCGCCAGCAGTCCACCCCGTGGCCACAGGGGGGTAAACACCGGGGAGCTGTTTTTT.